This T cell receptor (beta chain) emerged from a study of neoadjuvant anti-PD-1 for oral cavity cancer. Across the whole study: Nivolumab at 3 mg/kg was mostly given biweekly, three to four doses, pre-surgery.

Six replicates per PBMC sample, mostly from 400 to 500 ng of genomic DNA. Assay used: immunoSEQ multiplex PCR; TCRdb lists only in-frame clones, some missing. The sample has around 13,000 clones, around 66% seen once. The CDR3 loop spans 14 amino acids. CDR1 is SGHDT and CDR2 is YYEEEE in the germline V gene. V lost 4 bases, J lost 1 base, and 9 bases lay in between. The clonotype originates from a person aged 35-79 years with oral cavity squamous cell carcinoma. This chain connects TRBV5-6 to TRBJ2-1; D unclear. The sequencing here drew on PBMCs, taken before nivolumab (anti-PD-1) treatment. CDR3 sequence (DNA): TGTGCCAGCAGCCCTCAGTCGTCCTACAATGAGCAGTTCTTC. Amino acid sequence: CASSPQSSYNEQFF.